This T cell receptor (beta chain) was obtained from a study of response to subunit inactivated influenza vaccine. The CDR3 has 15 amino acids. Between the trimmed V and J ends, which lost 2 bases and 5 bases, there was a span of 12 bases. Germline V gene sequence: CDR1 MGHRA, CDR2 YSYEKL. One entry per CDR3 protein, called by TCRdb with MiXCR from the RT-PCR reads. The data show under 200,000 distinct CDR3 sequences, approximately 12% seen once. This clonotype was counted only a few times. These sequences were also reported in another study, on T cells expressing NK-cell markers. According to that study: Generation of TCR beta cDNA was performed by 5'RACE template switching incorporating UMIs.

The specimen was CD8+ T cells sorted from PBMCs, collected less than 13 days after vaccination. The TCR comes from a man aged 45-60 years who received an inactivated influenza vaccine. This chain links TRBV4-1 with TRBJ2-2; D uncertain. The CDR3 protein is CASSQTPEGTGELFF. The CDR3 DNA reads TGCGCCAGCAGCCAAACACCCGAAGGGACCGGGGAGCTGTTTTTT.